The entry below describes one T cell receptor (beta chain). Its cognate antigen has yet to be identified. There are no base qualities to consult, and no much larger clone falls within one base. Using the deep immunoSEQ assay, multiplex PCR amplified TCR CDR3 regions from genomic DNA. Extracted genomic DNA from each cell subset was spread evenly across all wells of several immunoSEQ 96-well plates, with each plate serving as a replicate. For sorted subsets, approximately 210 ng of genomic DNA, equivalent to 30,000 or so T cell genomes, went into each replicate PCR. Purified libraries were measured with a Qubit 3.0 fluorometer, size-checked on a Bioanalyzer 2100, and measured again with the KAPA Library Quantification kit. A separate single-read 150-cycle Illumina NextSeq 550 flow cell was used to sequence each immunoSEQ 96-well plate. The paper's data handling went like this. Because the immunoSEQ output held only junctional sequences and lacked quality scores, the filtering could not match the filtering applied to full-length reads. To assign V/J genes and CDR3, sequences were annotated against IMGT germline references using PyIR, a Python wrapper for IgBLAST v1.9. Any read was removed if the V/J assignment was weak (E-value above 1e-6), the CDR3 was missing, or the read contained stop codons, out-of-frame junctions, or ambiguous translated residues. V3J clonotypes were defined by identical inferred V gene, J gene, and CDR3 amino acid sequence. Percentage overlap between repertoires was computed as shared unique clonotypes divided by the size of the smaller repertoire. Repertoire richness was assessed with RTK rarefaction, the Chao1 estimator, and Recon v2.1 estimates of unobserved clonotypes. Generation probabilities were computed with OLGA for all TCRbeta clonotypes obtained by the gDNA method from a handful of donors. The immuneACCESS repertoire file appears here via TCRdb, limited to in-frame rearrangements. These files lack a portion of the clones; in checked studies, under half of the deficit traces to unresolved V genes, and the cause of the others is not known. The V and J calls and the clone size are those of that table, but D and trimming were determined from the DNA. In this sample the table shows approximately 400,000 clones, 95% to 97% of which occur a single time. The ten largest make up approximately 0.32% of the sample.

This specimen belongs to a study of shared clonotypes between healthy human individuals (dated by TCRdb to between 2020 and 2021). For the study in its entirety: The cohort comprised a couple of women and a few men aged 18 to 49 years. To increase sequencing depth and limit assay-specific biases, TCR repertoire library preparation and sequencing were carried out by different laboratories using diverse techniques. Between about 0.94 and 8.9 billion PBMCs per donor were obtained by leukapheresis. To estimate repertoire size and how much clonotype sharing occurs between individuals, the study deeply sequenced the blood TCR repertoires of about five healthy adults. For each donor, three plates each were used for CD4 naive and CD4 memory, two plates were used for CD8 naive, and one plate was used for CD8 memory.

Results the study describes overall, beyond this receptor: Because the study included a small number of donors, the genetic and exposure-history diversity represented was limited. Pairwise subsampling led to the expectation that sequencing depth would affect the degree of clonotype sharing among donors. Sampling was limited to blood, and TCR repertoires in tissue likely differ from TCR repertoires in blood. Larger estimated clonotype richness was generally found for naive subsets than for memory subsets. Rarefaction of sorted-subset datasets indicated incomplete sequencing despite the large sequencing depth. Compared with non-shared clonotypes, clonotypes shared by all four sorted-subset donors had higher generation probabilities. Across four donors, roughly 5% of naive CD4, around 3.3% of naive CD8, 2% to 2.5% of memory CD4, and roughly 0.4% of memory CD8 clonotypes were shared.

The donors were healthy, HIV-negative adults with no recently reported acute infections or vaccinations. All donors were Caucasian adults living in Nashville, Tennessee, USA. CD8 memory samples combined magnetically selected CD45RO+ cells with CCR7-negative CD45RA+ effector memory (TemRA) cells. After blood collection by leukapheresis, PBMCs were isolated using Ficoll-Histopaque density gradient centrifugation and then cryopreserved in the vapor phase of liquid nitrogen. Analytical flow cytometry was used to check the purity and quantity of each magnetically sorted T cell population. Each sorted fraction had its genomic DNA isolated and then quantified by UV absorbance on a Nanodrop 2000c. Sequenced input: memory CD8+ T cells sorted from blood. The sample's cell subset or site, from its label and the paper: CD45RO+ cells pooled with CCR7-negative TemRA cells. The sequence was collected from a man aged 30-40 years in good health.

The CDR3 region: CASSLVVRGPGELFF. Read as DNA, the sequence is TGCGCCAGCAGCTTGGTTGTCAGGGGGCCCGGGGAGCTGTTTTTT. The V gene is TRBV5-1 and the J gene is TRBJ2-2; 8 bases in between match TRBD1. V is trimmed back by 0 bases and J by 6 bases, and the junction contains 4 bases that no gene match accounts for. CDR1 and CDR2 are drawn from the germline V gene: SGHRS, YFSETQ. Its CDR3 holds 15 amino acids, cysteine through phenylalanine. Just the 45-base CDR3 DNA is kept, in frame starting at base 1. When the CDR3 is completed using the reference TRBV5-1 and TRBJ2-2 genes on either side, the full variable domain is KAGVTQTPRYLIKTRGQQVTLSCSPISGHRSVSWYQQTPGQGLQFLFEYFSETQRNKGNFPGRFSGRQFSNSRSEMNVSTLELGDSALYLCASSLVVRGPGELFFGEGSRLTVL.